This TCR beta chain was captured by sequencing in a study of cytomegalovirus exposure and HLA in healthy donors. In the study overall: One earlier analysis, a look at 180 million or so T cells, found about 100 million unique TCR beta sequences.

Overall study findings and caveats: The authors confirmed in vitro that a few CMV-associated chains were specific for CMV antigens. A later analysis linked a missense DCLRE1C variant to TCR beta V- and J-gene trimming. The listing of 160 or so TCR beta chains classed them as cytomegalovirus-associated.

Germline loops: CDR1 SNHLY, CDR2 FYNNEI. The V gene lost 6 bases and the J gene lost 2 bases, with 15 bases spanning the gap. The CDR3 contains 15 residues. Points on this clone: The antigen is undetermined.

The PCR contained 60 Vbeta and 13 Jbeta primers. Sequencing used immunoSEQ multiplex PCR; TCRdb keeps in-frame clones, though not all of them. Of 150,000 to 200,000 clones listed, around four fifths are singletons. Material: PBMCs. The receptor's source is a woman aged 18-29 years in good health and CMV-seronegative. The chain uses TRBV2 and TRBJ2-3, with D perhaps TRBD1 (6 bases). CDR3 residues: CASSPGTPFTDTQYF. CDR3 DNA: TGTGCCAGCAGCCCAGGGACACCCTTCACAGATACGCAGTATTTT. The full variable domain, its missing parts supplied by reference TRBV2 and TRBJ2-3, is EPEVTQTPSHQVTQMGQEVILRCVPISNHLYFYWYRQILGQKVEFLVSFYNNEISEKSEIFDDQFSVERPDGSNFTLKIRSTKLEDSAMYFCASSPGTPFTDTQYFGPGTRLTVL.